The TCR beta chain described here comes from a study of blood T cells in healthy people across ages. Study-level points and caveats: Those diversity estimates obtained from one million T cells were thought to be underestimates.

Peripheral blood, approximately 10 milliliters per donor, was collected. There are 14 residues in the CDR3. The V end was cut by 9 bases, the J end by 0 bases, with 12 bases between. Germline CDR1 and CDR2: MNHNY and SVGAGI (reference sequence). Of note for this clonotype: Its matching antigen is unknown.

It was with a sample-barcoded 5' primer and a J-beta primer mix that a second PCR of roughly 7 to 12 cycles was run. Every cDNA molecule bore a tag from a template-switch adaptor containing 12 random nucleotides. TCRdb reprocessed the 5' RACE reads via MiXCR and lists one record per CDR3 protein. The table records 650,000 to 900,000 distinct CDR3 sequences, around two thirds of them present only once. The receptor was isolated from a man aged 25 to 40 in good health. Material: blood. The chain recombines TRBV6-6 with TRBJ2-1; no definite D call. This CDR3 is CASIGTDSYNEQFF. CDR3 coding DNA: TGTGCCAGTATTGGAACAGACTCCTACAATGAGCAGTTCTTC.